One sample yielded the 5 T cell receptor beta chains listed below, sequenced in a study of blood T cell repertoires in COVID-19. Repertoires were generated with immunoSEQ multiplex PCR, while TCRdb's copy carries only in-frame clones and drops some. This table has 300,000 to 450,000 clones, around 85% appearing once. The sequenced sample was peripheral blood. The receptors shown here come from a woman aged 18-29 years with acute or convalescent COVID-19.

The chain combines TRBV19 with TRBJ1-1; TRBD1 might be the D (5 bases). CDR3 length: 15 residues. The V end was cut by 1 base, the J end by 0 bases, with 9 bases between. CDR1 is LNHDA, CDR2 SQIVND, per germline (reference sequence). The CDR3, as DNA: TGTGCCAGTAGTATAGGGCAGGGTTTGAACACTGAAGCTTTCTTT. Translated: CASSIGQGLNTEAFF.

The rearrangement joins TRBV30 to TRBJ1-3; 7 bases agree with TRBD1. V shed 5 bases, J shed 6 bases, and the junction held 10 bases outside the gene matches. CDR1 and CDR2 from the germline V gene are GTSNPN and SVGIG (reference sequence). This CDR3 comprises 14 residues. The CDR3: CAWGNGQEINTIYF. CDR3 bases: TGTGCCTGGGGAAATGGACAGGAAATAAACACCATATATTTT. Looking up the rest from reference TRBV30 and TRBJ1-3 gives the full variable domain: SQTIHQWPATLVQPVGSPLSLECTVEGTSNPNLYWYRQAAGRGLQLLFYSVGIGQISSEVPQNLSASRPQDRQFILSSKKLLLSDSGFYLCAWGNGQEINTIYFGEGSWLTVV.

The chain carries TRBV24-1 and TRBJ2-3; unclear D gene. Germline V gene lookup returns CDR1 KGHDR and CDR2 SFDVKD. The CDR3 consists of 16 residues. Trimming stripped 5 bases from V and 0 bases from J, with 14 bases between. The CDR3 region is CATSAFSQSSTDTQYF. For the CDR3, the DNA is TGTGCCACCAGTGCCTTCTCGCAGTCTAGCACAGATACGCAGTATTTT.

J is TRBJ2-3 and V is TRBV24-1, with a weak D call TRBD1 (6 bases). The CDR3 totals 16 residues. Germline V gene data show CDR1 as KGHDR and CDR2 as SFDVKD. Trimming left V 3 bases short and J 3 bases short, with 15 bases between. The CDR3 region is CATSDPTGLWTDTQYF. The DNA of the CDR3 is TGTGCCACCAGTGATCCCACAGGGTTGTGGACAGATACGCAGTATTTT.

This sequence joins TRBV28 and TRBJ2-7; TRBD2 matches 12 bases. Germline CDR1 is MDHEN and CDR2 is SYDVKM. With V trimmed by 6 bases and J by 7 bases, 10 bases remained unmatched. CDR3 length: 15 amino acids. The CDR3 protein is CASRHPLAGGLEQYF. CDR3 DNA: TGTGCCAGCAGGCACCCCCTAGCGGGAGGGCTAGAGCAGTACTTC.